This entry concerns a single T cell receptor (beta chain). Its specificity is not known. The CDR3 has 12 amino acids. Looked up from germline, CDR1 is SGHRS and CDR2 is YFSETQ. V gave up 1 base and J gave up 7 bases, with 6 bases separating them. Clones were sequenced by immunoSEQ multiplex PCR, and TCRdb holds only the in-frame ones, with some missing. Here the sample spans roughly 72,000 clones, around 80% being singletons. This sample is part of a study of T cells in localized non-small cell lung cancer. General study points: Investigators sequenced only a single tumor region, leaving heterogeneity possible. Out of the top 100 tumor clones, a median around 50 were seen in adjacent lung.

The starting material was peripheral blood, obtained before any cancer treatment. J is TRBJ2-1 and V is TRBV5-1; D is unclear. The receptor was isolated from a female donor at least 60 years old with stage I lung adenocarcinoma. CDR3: CASSLTRNEQFF. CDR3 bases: TGCGCCAGCAGCTTGACAAGAAATGAGCAGTTCTTC.